Each of the 3 T cell receptor beta chains below was sequenced from the same sample in a study of T cells in Graves' hyperthyroidism and ophthalmopathy. Amplified TCR beta CDR3 regions derived from RNA transcripts. Carried out on the TCR CDR3, a first-round RT-PCR used the HTBI primer set. TCRdb processed the multiplex PCR reads anew with MiXCR; each CDR3 protein has one entry. Among 250,000 or so distinct CDR3 sequences listed, roughly 15% were seen once. The sequencing input was blood. These receptors all stem from a woman in her 50s with Graves' hyperthyroidism that later progressed to Graves' ophthalmopathy.

This clonotype was counted many times. The chain recombines TRBV24-1 with TRBJ1-6, with D unclear. Germline V lookup: CDR1 KGHDR, CDR2 SFDVKD. The CDR3 spans 17 residues. V was cut by 1 base and J by 0 bases, with 9 bases left in between. The CDR3 sequence: CATSDLKRFSYNSPLHF. Written as DNA, the CDR3 is TGTGCCACCAGTGATTTAAAGCGTTTCTCCTATAATTCACCCCTCCACTTT.

Comment on this clonotype: This could be a read error, since a much larger clone is one nucleotide away. The chain recombines TRBV30 with TRBJ2-2, with 8 bases aligning to TRBD1. The length of the CDR3 is 16 residues. The germline CDR1 and CDR2 sequences are GTSNPN and SVGIG (reference sequence). CDR3 nucleotide sequence: TGTGCCTGGAGTGTACTCCTGACAGGGGCGTCCGGGGGGCTGTTTTTT. Its protein is CAWSVLLTGASGGLFF.

This clonotype was observed a few times. This chain connects TRBV2 to TRBJ1-3, with unresolved D. Trimming pared 7 bases from V and 0 bases from J, leaving 7 bases between. Germline V gene lookup returns CDR1 SNHLY and CDR2 FYNNEI. The CDR3 extends over 13 amino acids. CDR3 coding DNA: TGTGCCAGCAACAGAAACTCTGGAAACACCATATATTTT. Its protein product is CASNRNSGNTIYF.